Here is one T cell receptor (beta chain) with its context. From the 5' RACE reads, TCRdb called clonotypes with MiXCR, one entry per CDR3 protein. The sample shows 700,000 or so distinct CDR3 sequences, approximately 9% of them seen only once. This sample is part of a study of identical twins. With V trimmed by 5 bases and J by 2 bases, 10 bases remained unmatched. In germline, CDR1 is SEHNR, CDR2 FQNEAQ (reference sequence). The CDR3 spans 16 residues. The data also belong to a second study, concerning yellow fever vaccine responses in identical twins.

This receptor was taken from a woman younger than 35 in good health. The sample consisted of PBMCs. The chain is built from TRBV7-9 and TRBJ2-7, with 9 positions matching TRBD2. For the CDR3, the DNA is TGTGCCAGCAGCGGAAGCCCTAGCGGGAACCCCTACGAGCAGTACTTC. It encodes CASSGSPSGNPYEQYF.